The 5 T cell receptor beta chains listed next were all sequenced from one sample in a study of T cells after yellow fever vaccination. TCRdb analysed the 5' RACE reads with MiXCR anew, one entry per CDR3 protein. The data show about 400,000 distinct CDR3 sequences, with around 10% seen just once and 15% to 20% held by the top ten. Sequencing used PBMCs, obtained on the day of the first yellow fever vaccination. Receptors were obtained from a man younger than 30 who received the YFV17D yellow fever vaccine.

The V call is TRBV7-2, the J call TRBJ1-4; D unresolved. The CDR3 has 15 amino acids. The ends were cut back, 5 bases at V and 0 bases at J, with 10 bases in the middle. Per germline, CDR1 SGHTA and CDR2 FQGNSA. The CDR3: CASSLNIATNEKLFF. CDR3 DNA sequence: TGTGCCAGCAGCCTTAACATAGCAACTAATGAAAAACTGTTTTTT.

In this sample, this clonotype turned up a few times. The CDR3 sequence is CASSRTFGGQADTQYF. CDR3 bases: TGTGCCAGCAGTCGAACCTTTGGGGGACAGGCAGATACGCAGTATTTT. This chain connects TRBV5-5 to TRBJ2-3, with 8 positions matching TRBD1. The CDR3 totals 16 residues. V was pared by 5 bases and J by 4 bases, with 12 bases of the junction left unmatched. CDR1 and CDR2 from the germline V gene are SGHKS and YYEKEE (reference sequence).

This clonotype was recorded a few times. This chain connects TRBV5-4 to TRBJ1-2, with TRBD1 identical over 7 bases. The CDR3 is 13 residues long. Trimming took 4 bases from V and 7 from J; bases not matched to a gene: 7. CDR1 SGHNT and CDR2 YYREEE come from the germline V gene (reference sequence). Here the CDR3 reads CASSPTGDRGYTF. CDR3 DNA: TGTGCCAGCAGCCCTACAGGGGATCGTGGCTACACCTTC.

The V call is TRBV3-1, the J call TRBJ1-4; no definite D call. The CDR3 runs to 15 residues. V was clipped by 4 bases and J by 3 bases, with 12 bases between them. CDR1 and CDR2 (germline): LGHDT, YNNKEL (reference sequence). CDR3 sequence: CASSPYGGPNEKLFF. The CDR3, as DNA: TGTGCCAGCAGCCCCTATGGCGGCCCTAATGAAAAACTGTTTTTT.

This clonotype came up a few times. The J gene is TRBJ1-2, the V gene TRBV28, with no clear D. Per the germline V gene, CDR1 is MDHEN and CDR2 is SYDVKM. There are 12 residues in the CDR3. The CDR3 DNA sequence: TGTGTAACAGCCCTGGCTAACTATGGCTACACCTTC. Residues: CVTALANYGYTF.